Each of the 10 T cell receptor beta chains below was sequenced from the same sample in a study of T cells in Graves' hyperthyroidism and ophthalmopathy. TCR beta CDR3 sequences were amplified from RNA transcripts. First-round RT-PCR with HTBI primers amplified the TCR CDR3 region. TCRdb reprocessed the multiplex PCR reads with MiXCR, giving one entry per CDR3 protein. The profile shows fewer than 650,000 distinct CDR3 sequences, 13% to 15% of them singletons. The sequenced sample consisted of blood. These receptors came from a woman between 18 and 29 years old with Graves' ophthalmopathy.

The CDR3 loop is CASSVARSSYNSPLHF. The DNA for the CDR3 is TGTGCCAGCAGCGTAGCGCGGAGCTCCTATAATTCACCCCTCCACTTT. The chain recombines TRBV9 with TRBJ1-6; D unclear. The germline CDR1 and CDR2 sequences are SGDLS and YYNGEE. The ends were cut back, 0 bases at V and 0 bases at J, with 7 bases in the middle. This CDR3 region has 16 residues.

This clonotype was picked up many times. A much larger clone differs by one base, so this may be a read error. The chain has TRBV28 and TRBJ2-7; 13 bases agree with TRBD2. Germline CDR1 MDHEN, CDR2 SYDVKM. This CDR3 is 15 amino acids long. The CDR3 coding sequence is TGTGCCAGCAGGGTACTAGCGGGAGGGACCTACGGGCAGTACTTC. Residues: CASRVLAGGTYGQYF. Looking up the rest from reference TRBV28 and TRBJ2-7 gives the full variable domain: DVKVTQSSRYLVKRTGEKVFLECVQDMDHENMFWYRQDPGLGLRLIYFSYDVKMKEKGDIPEGYSVSREKKERFSLILESASTNQTSMYLCASRVLAGGTYGQYFGPGTRLTVT.

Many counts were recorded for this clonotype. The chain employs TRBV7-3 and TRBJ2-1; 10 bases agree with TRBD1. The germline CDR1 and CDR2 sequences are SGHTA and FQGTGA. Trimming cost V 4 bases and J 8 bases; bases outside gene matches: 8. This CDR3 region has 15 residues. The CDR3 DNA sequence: TGTGCCAGCAGCTCAGGGGACAGGGGTTCCTATGAGCAGTTCTTC. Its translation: CASSSGDRGSYEQFF.

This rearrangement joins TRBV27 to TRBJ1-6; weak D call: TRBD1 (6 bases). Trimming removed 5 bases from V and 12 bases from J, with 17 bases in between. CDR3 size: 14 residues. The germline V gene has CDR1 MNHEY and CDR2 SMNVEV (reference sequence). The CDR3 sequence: CASSQRGETGPLHF. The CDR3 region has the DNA TGTGCCAGCAGTCAAAGGGGGGAGACTGGACCCCTCCACTTT.

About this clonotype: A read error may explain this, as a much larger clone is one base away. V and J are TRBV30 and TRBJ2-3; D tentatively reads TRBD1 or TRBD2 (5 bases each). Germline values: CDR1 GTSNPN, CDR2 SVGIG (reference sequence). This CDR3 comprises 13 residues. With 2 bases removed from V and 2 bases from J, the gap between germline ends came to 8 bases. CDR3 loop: CAWSRGATDTQYF. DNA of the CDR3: TGTGCCTGGAGTCGAGGGGCCACAGATACGCAGTATTTT.

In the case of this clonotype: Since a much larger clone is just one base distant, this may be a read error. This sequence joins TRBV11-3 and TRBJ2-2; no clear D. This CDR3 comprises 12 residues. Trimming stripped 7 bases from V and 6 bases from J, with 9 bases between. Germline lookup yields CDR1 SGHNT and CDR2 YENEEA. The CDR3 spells CASTPGPGELFF. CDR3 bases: TGTGCCAGCACCCCTGGGCCCGGGGAGCTGTTTTTT.

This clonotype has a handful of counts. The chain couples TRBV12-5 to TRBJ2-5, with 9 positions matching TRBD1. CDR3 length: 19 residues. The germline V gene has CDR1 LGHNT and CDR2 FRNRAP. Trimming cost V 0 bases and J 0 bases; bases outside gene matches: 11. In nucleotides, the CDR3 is TGTGCTAGTGGTTTGGTACGGTGGACAGGGGAGAGGAACCAAGAGACCCAGTACTTC. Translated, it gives CASGLVRWTGERNQETQYF.

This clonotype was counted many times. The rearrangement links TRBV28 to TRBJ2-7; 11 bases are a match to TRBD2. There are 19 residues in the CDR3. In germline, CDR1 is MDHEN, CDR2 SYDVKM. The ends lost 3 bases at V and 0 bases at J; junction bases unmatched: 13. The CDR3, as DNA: TGTGCCAGCAGTTTTTCGGGACTAGCGGCTGCCGCAAGCTCCTACGAGCAGTACTTC. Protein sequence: CASSFSGLAAAASSYEQYF.

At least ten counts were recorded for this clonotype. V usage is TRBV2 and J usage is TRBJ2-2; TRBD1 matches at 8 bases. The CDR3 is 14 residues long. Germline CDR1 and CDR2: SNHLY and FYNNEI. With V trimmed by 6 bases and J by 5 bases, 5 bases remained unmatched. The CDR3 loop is CASSVQGVTGELFF. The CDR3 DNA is TGTGCCAGCAGCGTACAGGGGGTGACCGGGGAGCTGTTTTTT. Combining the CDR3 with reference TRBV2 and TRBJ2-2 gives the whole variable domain EPEVTQTPSHQVTQMGQEVILRCVPISNHLYFYWYRQILGQKVEFLVSFYNNEISEKSEIFDDQFSVERPDGSNFTLKIRSTKLEDSAMYFCASSVQGVTGELFFGEGSRLTVL.

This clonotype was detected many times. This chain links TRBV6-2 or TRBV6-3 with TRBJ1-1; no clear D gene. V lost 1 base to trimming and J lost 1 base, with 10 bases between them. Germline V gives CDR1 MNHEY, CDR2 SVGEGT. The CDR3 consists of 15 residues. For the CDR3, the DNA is TGTGCCAGCAGTTACTTATACAAACGGAACACTGAAGCTTTCTTT. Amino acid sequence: CASSYLYKRNTEAFF.